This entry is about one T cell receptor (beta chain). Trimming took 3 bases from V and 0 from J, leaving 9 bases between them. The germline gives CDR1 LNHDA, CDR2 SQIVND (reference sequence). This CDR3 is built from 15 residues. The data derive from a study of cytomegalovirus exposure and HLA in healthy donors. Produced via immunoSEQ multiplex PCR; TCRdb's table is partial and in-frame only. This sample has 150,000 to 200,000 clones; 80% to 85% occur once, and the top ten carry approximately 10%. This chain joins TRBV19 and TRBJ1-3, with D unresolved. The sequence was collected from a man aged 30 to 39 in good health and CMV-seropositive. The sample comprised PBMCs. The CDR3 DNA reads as TGTGCCAGTAGTATCGAGCCCTACTCTGGAAACACCATATATTTT. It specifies CASSIEPYSGNTIYF.